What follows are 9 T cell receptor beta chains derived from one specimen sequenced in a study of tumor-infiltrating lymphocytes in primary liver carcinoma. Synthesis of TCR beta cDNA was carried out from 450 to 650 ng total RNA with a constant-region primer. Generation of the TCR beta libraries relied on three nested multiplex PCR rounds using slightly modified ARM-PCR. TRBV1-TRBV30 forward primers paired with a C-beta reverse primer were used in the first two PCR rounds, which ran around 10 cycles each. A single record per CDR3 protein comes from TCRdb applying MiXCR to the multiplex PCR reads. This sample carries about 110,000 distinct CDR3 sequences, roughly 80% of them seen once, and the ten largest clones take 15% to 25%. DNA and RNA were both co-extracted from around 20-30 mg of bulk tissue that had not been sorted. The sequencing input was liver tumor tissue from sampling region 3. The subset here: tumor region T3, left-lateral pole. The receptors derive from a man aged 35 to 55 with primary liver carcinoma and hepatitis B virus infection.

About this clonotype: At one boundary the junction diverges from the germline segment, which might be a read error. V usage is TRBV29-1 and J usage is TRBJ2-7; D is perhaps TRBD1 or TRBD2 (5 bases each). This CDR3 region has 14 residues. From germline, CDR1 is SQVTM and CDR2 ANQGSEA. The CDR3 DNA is TGCGGCGTTGGGCCCGGGACGGGCTCATACGAGCAGTACTTC. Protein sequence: CGVGPGTGSYEQYF.

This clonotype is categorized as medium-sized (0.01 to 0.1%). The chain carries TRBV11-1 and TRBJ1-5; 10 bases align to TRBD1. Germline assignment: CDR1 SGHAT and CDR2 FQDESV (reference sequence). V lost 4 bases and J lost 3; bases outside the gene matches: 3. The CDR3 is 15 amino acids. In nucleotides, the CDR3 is TGTGCCAGCAGCTCTGGACAGGGGGACAATCAGCCCCAGCATTTT. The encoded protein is CASSSGQGDNQPQHF.

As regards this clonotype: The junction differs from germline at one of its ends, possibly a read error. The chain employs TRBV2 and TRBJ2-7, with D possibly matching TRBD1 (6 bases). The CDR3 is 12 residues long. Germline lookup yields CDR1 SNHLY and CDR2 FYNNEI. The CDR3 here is CPSRVDRNEQYF. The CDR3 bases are TGTCCCAGCAGGGTAGACAGGAACGAGCAGTACTTC.

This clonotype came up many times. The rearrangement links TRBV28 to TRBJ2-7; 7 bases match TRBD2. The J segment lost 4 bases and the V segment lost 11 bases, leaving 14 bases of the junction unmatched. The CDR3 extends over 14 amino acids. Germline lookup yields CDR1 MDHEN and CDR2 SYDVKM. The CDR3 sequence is CAARKGAGKYEQYF. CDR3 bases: TGTGCCGCACGGAAGGGAGCGGGAAAGTACGAGCAGTACTTC.

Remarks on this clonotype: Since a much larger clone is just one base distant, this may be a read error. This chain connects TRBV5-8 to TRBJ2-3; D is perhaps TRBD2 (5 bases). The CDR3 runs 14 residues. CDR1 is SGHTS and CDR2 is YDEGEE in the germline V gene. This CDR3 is CVSSLGVVADTQYF. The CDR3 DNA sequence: TGTGTCAGCAGCCTCGGGGTAGTGGCAGATACGCAGTATTTT.

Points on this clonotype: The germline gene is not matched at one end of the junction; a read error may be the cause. The CDR3 spells CSVRTQSSYNEQSF. The CDR3 nucleotides are TGCAGCGTGAGGACTCAGAGCTCCTACAATGAGCAGTCCTTC. The chain couples TRBV29-1 to TRBJ2-1, with D maybe TRBD2 (5 bases). The CDR3 contains 14 residues. Germline-derived CDR1 and CDR2 are SQVTM and ANQGSEA.

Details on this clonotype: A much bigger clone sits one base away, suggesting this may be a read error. CDR3 nucleotide sequence: TGTACCAGCAGTGAAGAAGTGGACTCTGGGGCCAACGTCCTGACTTTC. Its translation: CTSSEEVDSGANVLTF. The chain is built from TRBV25-1 and TRBJ2-6; D remains unclear. Germline assignment: CDR1 MGHDK and CDR2 SYGVNS. The CDR3 extends over 16 amino acids.

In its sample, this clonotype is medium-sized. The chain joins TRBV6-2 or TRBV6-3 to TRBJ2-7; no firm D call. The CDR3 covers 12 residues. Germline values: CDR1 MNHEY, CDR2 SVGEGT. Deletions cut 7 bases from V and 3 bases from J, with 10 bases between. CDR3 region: CASTSSVYEQYF. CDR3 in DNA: TGTGCCAGCACCTCTAGTGTCTACGAGCAGTACTTC.

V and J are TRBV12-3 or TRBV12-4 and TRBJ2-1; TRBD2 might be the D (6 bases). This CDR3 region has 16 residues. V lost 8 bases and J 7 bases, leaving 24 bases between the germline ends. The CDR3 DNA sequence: TGTGCCAGCGCCCGAAGTGGCGGGGATTTACTAAATGAGCAGTTCTTC. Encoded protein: CASARSGGDLLNEQFF.